Listed here is a single TCR beta chain. Antigen unknown. The sample is drawn from a study of cytomegalovirus exposure and HLA in healthy donors. Notes on the study in general: The study put about 180 TCR beta chains on its list as cytomegalovirus-associated. Common viral pathogens were later found to be apparently linked to several of the most significant clusters. Analysis was carried out at a later point, and it linked a missense DCLRE1C variant to TCR beta V- and J-gene trimming.

The PCR was carried out with 60 Vbeta primers and 13 Jbeta primers. Sequenced by immunoSEQ multiplex PCR; TCRdb stores in-frame clones only, minus some. Of around 70,000 clones in the sample, 75% are singletons; the top ten hold roughly 12%. The CDR3 totals 14 residues. The germline V gene has CDR1 SGHDT and CDR2 YYEEEE. The V gene end was trimmed by 0 bases and the J gene end by 5 bases; junction bases not matched to a gene: 3. Sequencing used PBMCs. V and J are TRBV5-6 and TRBJ2-5; 8 nucleotides agree with TRBD1. The sequence was collected from a man in his sixties or seventies in good health and CMV-seronegative. CDR3 in DNA: TGTGCCAGCAGCTTGGTGGACAGGGCCGAGACCCAGTACTTC. It codes for CASSLVDRAETQYF.